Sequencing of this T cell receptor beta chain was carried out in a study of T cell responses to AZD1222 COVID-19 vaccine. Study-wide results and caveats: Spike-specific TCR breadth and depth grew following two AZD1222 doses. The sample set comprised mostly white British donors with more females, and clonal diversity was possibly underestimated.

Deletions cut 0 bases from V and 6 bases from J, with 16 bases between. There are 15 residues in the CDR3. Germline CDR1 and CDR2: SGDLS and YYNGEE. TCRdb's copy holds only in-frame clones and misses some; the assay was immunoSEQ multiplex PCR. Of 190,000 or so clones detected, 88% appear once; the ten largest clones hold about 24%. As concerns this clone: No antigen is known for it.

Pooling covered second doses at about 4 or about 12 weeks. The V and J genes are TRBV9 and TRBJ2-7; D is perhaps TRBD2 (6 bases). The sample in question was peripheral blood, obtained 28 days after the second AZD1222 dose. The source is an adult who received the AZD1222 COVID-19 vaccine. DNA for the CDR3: TGTGCCAGCAGCGTAGCCGGTAGGGTCGGGGGCGAGCAGTACTTC. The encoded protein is CASSVAGRVGGEQYF.